The clone carrying this TCR beta chain was counted a few times. The CDR3 consists of 15 residues. V gave up 4 bases and J gave up 4 bases, with 17 bases separating them. Germline lookup yields CDR1 SGHRS and CDR2 YFSETQ. The data originate from a study of blood T cells in healthy people across ages. A second PCR of about 7 to 12 cycles used a sample-barcoded 5' primer and a J-beta primer mix. TCRdb redid the calling of the 5' RACE reads with MiXCR, one entry per CDR3 protein. The sample shows around 700,000 distinct CDR3 sequences, roughly 25% of them seen only once. These same data were also listed under a study on T cells of mothers and their children. That report notes: RNA that had been extracted went wholly into cDNA synthesis, at 1.5 ug per 15 ul. Biologically related mothers and children overlapped slightly more than unrelated pairs, a non-significant difference.

The receptor's source is a boy aged 5-17 years in good health. The genes are TRBV5-1 and TRBJ1-2; D is unresolved. The specimen was blood. CDR3 DNA sequence: TGCGCCAGCAGCCCGAGGGAGGGAATCCCCTATGGCTACACCTTC. Translated, it gives CASSPREGIPYGYTF.